The rows below give T cell receptor beta chains drawn from one sample of a study of T cells in Graves' hyperthyroidism and ophthalmopathy. TCRdb re-called the multiplex PCR reads through MiXCR, storing one row per CDR3 protein. The sample lists around 280,000 distinct CDR3 sequences, 10% to 15% occurring once. Sequencing input: blood. Receptors originate from a woman aged 25 to 39 with Graves' hyperthyroidism that later progressed to Graves' ophthalmopathy. Each CDR3 is given with its conserved first and last residue. The D gene is left open where the match is weak. For some rows the clone size is stated as once, few or many, or as a class when expanded; others skip it.

v_gene	j_gene	abundance	d_gene	CDR3aa	CDR3nt
TRBV6-5	TRBJ1-1	many	NA	CASSYSGGRSTEAFF	TGTGCCAGCAGTTACTCAGGGGGGAGGAGCACTGAAGCTTTCTTT
TRBV7-9	TRBJ1-6	many	TRBD1	CASRSGTGDSPLHF	TGTGCCAGCAGGTCCGGGACAGGTGATTCACCCCTCCACTTT
TRBV7-9	TRBJ2-5	many	TRBD2	CASSPPVGRGGETQYF	TGTGCCAGCAGCCCCCCGGTGGGGAGGGGTGGAGAGACCCAGTACTTC
TRBV4-2	TRBJ2-7	many	NA	CASSQDRGQTYEQYF	TGTGCCAGCAGCCAAGATCGAGGACAGACCTACGAGCAGTACTTC
TRBV7-2	TRBJ1-1	many	NA	CASSLGGGTMNTEAFF	TGTGCCAGCAGCTTAGGGGGGGGGACTATGAACACTGAAGCTTTCTTT
TRBV7-9	TRBJ2-5	many	NA	CASTLQGWEETQYF	TGTGCCAGCACCCTACAGGGTTGGGAAGAGACCCAGTACTTC
TRBV2	TRBJ2-3	many	NA	CASSGGGLDTQYF	TGTGCCAGCAGTGGGGGTGGGTTAGATACGCAGTATTTT
TRBV5-1	TRBJ2-5	few	NA	CASSSDLTRLEETQYF	TGCGCCAGCAGTTCGGACCTGACCAGGTTGGAAGAGACCCAGTACTTC
TRBV5-1	TRBJ2-7	many	TRBD1	CASSLAPDRVHEQYF	TGCGCCAGCAGCTTGGCCCCGGACAGGGTTCACGAGCAGTACTTC
TRBV28	TRBJ1-6	many	NA	CASSPPGRVSSPLHF	TGTGCCAGCAGTCCGCCGGGGCGGGTCAGTTCACCCCTCCACTTT
TRBV9	TRBJ1-1	many	NA	CASSESPDIKNTEAFF	TGTGCCAGCAGCGAGAGCCCGGACATAAAGAACACTGAAGCTTTCTTT
TRBV4-3	TRBJ2-2	NA	TRBD1	CASSETGGGGELFF	TGCGCCAGCAGCGAGACAGGGGGCGGCGGGGAGCTGTTTTTT
TRBV6-9	TRBJ2-5	NA	TRBD2	CASSYGGGLAGGQETQYF	TGTGCCAGCAGTTACGGGGGGGGACTAGCGGGAGGGCAGGAGACCCAGTACTTC
TRBV3-1	TRBJ2-5	many	NA	CASSMYAQETQYF	TGTGCCAGCAGCATGTACGCCCAAGAGACCCAGTACTTC
TRBV11-2	TRBJ2-5	many	TRBD2	CASSVLAGTQETQCF	TGTGCCAGCAGCGTATTAGCGGGGACTCAAGAGACCCAGTGCTTC
TRBV12-3/TRBV12-4	TRBJ1-2	many	TRBD1	CASTLTGDSYGYTF	TGTGCCAGCACCCTGACAGGGGACAGCTATGGCTACACCTTC
TRBV18	TRBJ2-1	many	TRBD2	CASSPMGLAGRNEQFF	TGTGCCAGCTCACCAATGGGACTAGCGGGACGGAATGAGCAGTTCTTC
TRBV28	TRBJ2-7	many	TRBD2	CASSFIREVVDKQYF	TGTGCCAGCAGTTTCATCCGGGAGGTGGTTGACAAGCAGTACTTC
TRBV7-9	TRBJ2-1	many	NA	CASSTPYRNEQFF	TGTGCCAGCAGCACCCCGTATCGCAATGAGCAGTTCTTC
TRBV27	TRBJ2-7	many	NA	CASSLSAGYEQYF	TGTGCCAGCAGTTTATCGGCCGGGTACGAGCAGTACTTC
TRBV19	TRBJ2-1	NA	TRBD2	CATHGGPGLAGVSASYNEQFF	TGTGCCACTCATGGGGGACCGGGACTAGCGGGAGTTTCCGCCTCCTACAATGAGCAGTTCTTC
TRBV18	TRBJ2-7	many	NA	CASSPDTEQYF	TGTGCCAGCTCACCGGACACCGAGCAGTACTTC
TRBV18	TRBJ1-1	NA	NA	CASSPPTGAVNTEAFF	TGTGCCAGCTCACCACCGACGGGAGCTGTGAACACTGAAGCTTTCTTT
TRBV20-1	TRBJ2-1	many	NA	CSARMGHNEQFF	TGCAGTGCTAGAATGGGGCACAATGAGCAGTTCTTC
TRBV3-1	TRBJ2-7	many	TRBD2	CASSQEPGLGYEQYF	TGTGCCAGCAGCCAAGAACCGGGACTAGGTTACGAGCAGTACTTC
TRBV6-1	TRBJ2-2	NA	NA	CASSELVGHFTGELFF	TGTGCCAGCAGTGAATTAGTAGGGCATTTCACCGGGGAGCTGTTTTTT
TRBV6-1	TRBJ1-2	many	TRBD1	CASSWTGQGYTF	TGTGCCAGCAGTTGGACAGGGCAAGGCTACACCTTC
TRBV6-6	TRBJ2-7	many	NA	CASSYSGLYYEQYF	TGTGCCAGCAGTTACTCTGGACTGTACTACGAGCAGTACTTC
TRBV29-1	TRBJ2-6	NA	TRBD2	CSVGSGGAYGANVLTF	TGCAGCGTTGGAAGCGGGGGGGCTTATGGGGCCAACGTCCTGACTTTC
TRBV7-2	TRBJ1-4	many	NA	CASSLRAGNEKLFF	TGTGCCAGCAGCTTAAGGGCAGGGAATGAAAAACTGTTTTTT
TRBV12-3/TRBV12-4	TRBJ2-3	many	NA	CASSLGGERTDTQYF	TGTGCCAGCAGTTTAGGAGGCGAGAGGACAGATACGCAGTATTTT
TRBV13	TRBJ2-7	many	NA	CASSLGLASHEQYF	TGTGCCAGCAGCTTAGGCCTAGCGAGCCACGAGCAGTACTTC
TRBV6-2/TRBV6-3	TRBJ1-2	few	NA	CASSYLWTQGYTF	TGTGCCAGCAGTTACCTATGGACGCAGGGCTACACCTTC
TRBV20-1	TRBJ2-7	many	TRBD2	CSARDDGRTSYEQYF	TGCAGTGCTAGAGATGACGGGAGGACCTCCTACGAGCAGTACTTC
TRBV12-3/TRBV12-4	TRBJ2-5	few	NA	CASSPNLQETQYF	TGTGCCAGCAGTCCTAACTTGCAAGAGACCCAGTACTTC
TRBV6-6	TRBJ2-3	NA	NA	CASSSGFTQYF	TGTGCCAGCAGTTCCGGCTTTACGCAGTATTTT
TRBV5-1	TRBJ2-1	many	NA	CASSFEGSPNEQFF	TGCGCCAGCAGCTTTGAGGGAAGTCCCAATGAGCAGTTCTTC
TRBV10-3	TRBJ1-1	few	NA	CAISEQGMNTEAFF	TGTGCCATCAGTGAGCAGGGGATGAACACTGAAGCTTTCTTT
TRBV5-1	TRBJ2-1	NA	TRBD2	CASSPGGVGLAGQSSYNEQFF	TGCGCCAGCAGCCCGGGGGGGGTGGGACTAGCGGGACAGAGCTCCTACAATGAGCAGTTCTTC
TRBV5-1	TRBJ2-3	many	TRBD2	CASSLRASGRMDTQYF	TGCGCCAGCAGCTTGAGGGCTAGCGGGAGGATGGATACGCAGTATTTT
TRBV14	TRBJ2-4	NA	NA	CASSQDTDKNIQYF	TGTGCCAGCAGCCAAGACACAGATAAAAACATTCAGTACTTC
TRBV20-1	TRBJ2-2	many	NA	CSARDLSGNTGELFF	TGCAGTGCTAGAGATTTAAGCGGCAACACCGGGGAGCTGTTTTTT
TRBV29-1	TRBJ2-1	many	TRBD2	CSAQREMSYNEQFF	TGCAGCGCCCAGCGGGAAATGAGCTACAATGAGCAGTTCTTC
TRBV5-5	TRBJ2-5	few	NA	CASSPGHSETQYF	TGTGCCAGCAGCCCGGGACACTCTGAGACCCAGTACTTC
TRBV28	TRBJ2-1	many	NA	CASSLPWSNEQFF	TGTGCCAGCAGTTTACCCTGGTCCAATGAGCAGTTCTTC